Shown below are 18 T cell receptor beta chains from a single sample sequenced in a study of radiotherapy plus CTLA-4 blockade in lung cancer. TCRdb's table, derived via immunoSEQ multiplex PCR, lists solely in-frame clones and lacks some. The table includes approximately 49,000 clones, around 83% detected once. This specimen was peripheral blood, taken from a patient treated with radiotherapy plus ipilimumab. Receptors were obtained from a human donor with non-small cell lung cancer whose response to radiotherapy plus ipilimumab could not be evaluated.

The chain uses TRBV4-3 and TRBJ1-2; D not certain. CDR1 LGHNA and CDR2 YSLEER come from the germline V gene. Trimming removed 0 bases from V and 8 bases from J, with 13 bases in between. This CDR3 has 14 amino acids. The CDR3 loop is CASSQEVKLFGYTF. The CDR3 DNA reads TGCGCCAGCAGCCAAGAAGTAAAACTGTTCGGCTACACCTTC.

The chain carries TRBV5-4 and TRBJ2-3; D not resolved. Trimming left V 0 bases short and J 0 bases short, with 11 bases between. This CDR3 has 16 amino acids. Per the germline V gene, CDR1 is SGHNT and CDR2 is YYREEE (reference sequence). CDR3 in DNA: TGTGCCAGCAGCTTGGGCTCAACAGAGAGCACAGATACGCAGTATTTT. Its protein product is CASSLGSTESTDTQYF.

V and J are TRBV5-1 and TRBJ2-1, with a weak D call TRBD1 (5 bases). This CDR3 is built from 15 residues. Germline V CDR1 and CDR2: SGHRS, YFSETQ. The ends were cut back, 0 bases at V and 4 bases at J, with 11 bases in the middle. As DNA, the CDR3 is TGCGCCAGCAGCTTGGAGGGGATTGGGTACAATGAGCAGTTCTTC. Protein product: CASSLEGIGYNEQFF.

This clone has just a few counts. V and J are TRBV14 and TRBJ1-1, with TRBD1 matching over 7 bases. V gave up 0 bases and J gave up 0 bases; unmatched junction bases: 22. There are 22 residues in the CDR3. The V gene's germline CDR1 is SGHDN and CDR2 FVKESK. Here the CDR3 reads CASSQDRSSGTVWTWMNTEAFF. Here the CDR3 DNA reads TGTGCCAGCAGCCAAGATAGATCCTCCGGGACAGTATGGACCTGGATGAACACTGAAGCTTTCTTT.

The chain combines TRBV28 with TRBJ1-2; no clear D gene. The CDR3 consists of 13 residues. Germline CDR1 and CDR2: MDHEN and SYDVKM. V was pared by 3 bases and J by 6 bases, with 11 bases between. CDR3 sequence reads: CASSLLYTDGYTF. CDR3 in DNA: TGTGCCAGCAGTTTGCTCTATACGGATGGCTACACCTTC.

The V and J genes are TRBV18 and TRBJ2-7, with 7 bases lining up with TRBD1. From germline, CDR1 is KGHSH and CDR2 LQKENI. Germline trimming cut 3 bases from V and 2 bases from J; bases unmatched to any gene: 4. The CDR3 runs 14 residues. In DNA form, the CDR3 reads TGTGCCAGCTCACCGATCGGACAGGCCTACGAGCAGTACTTC. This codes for CASSPIGQAYEQYF.

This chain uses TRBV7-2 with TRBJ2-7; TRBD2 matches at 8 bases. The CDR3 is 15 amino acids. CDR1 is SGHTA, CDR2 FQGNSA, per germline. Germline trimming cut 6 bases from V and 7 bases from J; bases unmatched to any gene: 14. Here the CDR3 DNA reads TGTGCCAGCAGGCCACGGGGGGGGACCCCAGTGGAGCAGTACTTC. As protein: CASRPRGGTPVEQYF.

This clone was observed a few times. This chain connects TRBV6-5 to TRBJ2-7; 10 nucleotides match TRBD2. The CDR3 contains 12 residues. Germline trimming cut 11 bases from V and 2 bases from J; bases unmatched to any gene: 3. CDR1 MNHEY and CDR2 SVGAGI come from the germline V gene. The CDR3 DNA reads TGTGCCGCGAGCGGGGGGGCCTACGAGCAGTACTTC. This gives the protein CAASGGAYEQYF.

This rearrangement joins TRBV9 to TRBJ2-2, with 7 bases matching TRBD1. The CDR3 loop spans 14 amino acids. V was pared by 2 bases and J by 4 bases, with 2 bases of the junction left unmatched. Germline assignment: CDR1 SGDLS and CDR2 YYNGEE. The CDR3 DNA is TGTGCCAGCAGCGTTCGACAGGGCACCGGGGAGCTGTTTTTT. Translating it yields CASSVRQGTGELFF.

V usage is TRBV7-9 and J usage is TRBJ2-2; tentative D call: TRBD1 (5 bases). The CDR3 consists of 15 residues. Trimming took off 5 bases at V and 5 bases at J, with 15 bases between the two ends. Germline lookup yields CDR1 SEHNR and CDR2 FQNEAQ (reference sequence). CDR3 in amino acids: CASSAQGRETGELFF. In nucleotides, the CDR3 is TGTGCCAGCAGCGCGCAGGGAAGAGAGACCGGGGAGCTGTTTTTT.

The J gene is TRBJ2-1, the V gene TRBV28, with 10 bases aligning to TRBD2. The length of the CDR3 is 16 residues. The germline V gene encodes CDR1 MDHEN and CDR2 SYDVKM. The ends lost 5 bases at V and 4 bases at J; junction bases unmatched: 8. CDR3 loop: CASSDGGTSVYNEQFF. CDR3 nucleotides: TGTGCCAGCAGTGATGGGGGGACTAGCGTTTACAATGAGCAGTTCTTC.

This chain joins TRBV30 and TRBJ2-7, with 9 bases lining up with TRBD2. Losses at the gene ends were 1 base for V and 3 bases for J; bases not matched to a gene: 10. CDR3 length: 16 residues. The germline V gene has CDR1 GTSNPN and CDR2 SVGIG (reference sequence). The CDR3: CAWSGGRLADIYEQYF. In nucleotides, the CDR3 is TGTGCCTGGAGTGGAGGGCGACTAGCGGATATCTACGAGCAGTACTTC. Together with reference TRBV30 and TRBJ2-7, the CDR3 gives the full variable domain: SQTIHQWPATLVQPVGSPLSLECTVEGTSNPNLYWYRQAAGRGLQLLFYSVGIGQISSEVPQNLSASRPQDRQFILSSKKLLLSDSGFYLCAWSGGRLADIYEQYFGPGTRLTVT.

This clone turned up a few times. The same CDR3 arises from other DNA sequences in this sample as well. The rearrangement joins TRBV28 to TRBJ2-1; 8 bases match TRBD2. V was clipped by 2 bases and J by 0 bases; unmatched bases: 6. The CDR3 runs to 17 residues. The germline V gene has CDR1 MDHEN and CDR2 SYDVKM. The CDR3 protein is CASSLTTSGSSYNEQFF. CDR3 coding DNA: TGTGCCAGCAGTTTAACAACTAGCGGAAGCTCCTACAATGAGCAGTTCTTC.

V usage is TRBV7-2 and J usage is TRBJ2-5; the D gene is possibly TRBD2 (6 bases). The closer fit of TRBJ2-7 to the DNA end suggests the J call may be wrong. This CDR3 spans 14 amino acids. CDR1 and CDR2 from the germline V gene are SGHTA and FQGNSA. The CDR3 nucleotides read TGTGCCAGCAGCTTATCGGGCGGGGTCTACGAGCAGTACTTC. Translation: CASSLSGGVYEQYF.

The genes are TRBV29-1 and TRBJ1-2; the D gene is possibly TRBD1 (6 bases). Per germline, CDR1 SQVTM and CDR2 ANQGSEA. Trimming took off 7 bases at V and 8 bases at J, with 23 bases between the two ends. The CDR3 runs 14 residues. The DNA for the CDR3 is TGCAGCGCCCTTAACAGGGAATGGGATTACGGCTACACCTTC. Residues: CSALNREWDYGYTF.

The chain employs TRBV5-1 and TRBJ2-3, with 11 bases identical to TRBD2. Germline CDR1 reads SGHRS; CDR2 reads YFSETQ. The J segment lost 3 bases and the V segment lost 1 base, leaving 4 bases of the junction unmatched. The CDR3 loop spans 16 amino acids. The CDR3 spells CASSLILAGGTDTQYF. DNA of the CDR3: TGCGCCAGCAGCTTGATCCTAGCGGGAGGTACAGATACGCAGTATTTT.

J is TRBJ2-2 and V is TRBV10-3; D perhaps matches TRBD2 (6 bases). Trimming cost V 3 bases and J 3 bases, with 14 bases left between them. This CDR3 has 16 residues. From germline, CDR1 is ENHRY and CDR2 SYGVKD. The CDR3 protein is CAISDLGLQHTGELFF. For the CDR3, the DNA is TGTGCCATCAGTGACCTGGGACTTCAACACACCGGGGAGCTGTTTTTT.

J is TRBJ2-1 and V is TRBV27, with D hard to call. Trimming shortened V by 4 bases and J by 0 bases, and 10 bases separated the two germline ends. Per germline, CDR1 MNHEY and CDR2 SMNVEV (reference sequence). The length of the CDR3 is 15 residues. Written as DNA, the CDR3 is TGTGCCAGCAGTTCCCGACAAAGCTCCTACAATGAGCAGTTCTTC. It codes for CASSSRQSSYNEQFF.